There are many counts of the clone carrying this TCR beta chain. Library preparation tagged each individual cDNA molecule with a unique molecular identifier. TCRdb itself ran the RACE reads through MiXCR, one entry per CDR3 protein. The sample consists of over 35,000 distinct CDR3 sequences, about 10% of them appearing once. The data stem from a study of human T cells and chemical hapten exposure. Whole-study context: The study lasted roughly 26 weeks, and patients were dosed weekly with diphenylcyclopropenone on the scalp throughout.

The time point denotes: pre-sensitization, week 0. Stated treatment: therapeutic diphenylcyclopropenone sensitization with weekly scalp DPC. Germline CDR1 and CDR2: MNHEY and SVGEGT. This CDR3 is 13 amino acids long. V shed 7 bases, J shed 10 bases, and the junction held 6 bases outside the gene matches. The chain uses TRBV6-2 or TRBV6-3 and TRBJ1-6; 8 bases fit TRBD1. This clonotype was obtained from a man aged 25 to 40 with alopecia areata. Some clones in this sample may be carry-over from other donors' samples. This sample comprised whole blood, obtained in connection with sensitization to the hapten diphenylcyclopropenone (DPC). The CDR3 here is CASTPNRGSPLHF. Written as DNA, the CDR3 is TGTGCCAGCACTCCAAACAGGGGGTCACCCCTCCACTTT.